This TCR beta chain was identified in a study of blood T cell repertoires in COVID-19. Across the study: Sites across the United States, Italy and Spain contributed samples from acute and convalescent COVID-19. From T cells, B-cell-depleted T cells, or PBMCs came the material, which was cDNA or gDNA.

Original analysis: Amplified reference gene primers provided the basis for estimating nucleated cell counts. Generated by immunoSEQ multiplex PCR, the TCRdb table keeps only in-frame clones and is missing some. Clone size and the V and J calls come from that table; the DNA yielded D and trimming. The table records 250,000 to 350,000 clones, 70% to 90% of them present only once. The CDR3 has 12 residues. CDR1 and CDR2 (germline): SQVTM, ANQGSEA. V shed 5 bases and J shed 7 bases, with 12 bases lying between them. Sequences were obtained from peripheral blood. The chain links TRBV29-1 to TRBJ1-5; D possibly corresponds to TRBD1 (6 bases). This receptor was obtained from an older woman with acute or convalescent COVID-19. CDR3 in amino acids: CSVQGLGQPQHF. The CDR3, as DNA: TGCAGCGTTCAGGGGCTGGGGCAGCCCCAGCATTTT.